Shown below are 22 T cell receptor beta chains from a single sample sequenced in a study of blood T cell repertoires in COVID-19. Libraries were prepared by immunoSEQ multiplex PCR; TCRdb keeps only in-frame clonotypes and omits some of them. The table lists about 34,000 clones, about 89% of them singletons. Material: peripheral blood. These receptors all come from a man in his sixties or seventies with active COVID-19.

The chain's CDR3 is CASSVGTSGGIGEQFF. The CDR3 DNA reads as TGTGCCAGCAGCGTAGGGACTAGCGGGGGGATTGGGGAGCAGTTCTTC. The chain combines TRBV9 with TRBJ2-1, with TRBD2 matching 14 bases. Looked up from germline, CDR1 is SGDLS and CDR2 is YYNGEE. The CDR3 totals 16 residues. V trimming: 0 bases; J trimming: 10 bases; junction bases outside the gene matches: 6.

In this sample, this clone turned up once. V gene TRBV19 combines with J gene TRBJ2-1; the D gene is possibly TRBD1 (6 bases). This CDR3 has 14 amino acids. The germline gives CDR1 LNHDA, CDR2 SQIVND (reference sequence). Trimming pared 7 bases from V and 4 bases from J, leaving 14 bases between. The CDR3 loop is CASISGRGYNEQFF. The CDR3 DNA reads TGTGCCAGTATTAGTGGCAGGGGATACAATGAGCAGTTCTTC.

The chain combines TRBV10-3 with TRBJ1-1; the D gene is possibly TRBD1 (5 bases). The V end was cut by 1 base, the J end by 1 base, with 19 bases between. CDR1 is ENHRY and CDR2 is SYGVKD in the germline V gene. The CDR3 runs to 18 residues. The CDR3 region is CAISEYPGVSVGNTEAFF. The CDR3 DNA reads TGTGCCATCAGTGAGTATCCGGGGGTTTCGGTCGGGAACACTGAAGCTTTCTTT.

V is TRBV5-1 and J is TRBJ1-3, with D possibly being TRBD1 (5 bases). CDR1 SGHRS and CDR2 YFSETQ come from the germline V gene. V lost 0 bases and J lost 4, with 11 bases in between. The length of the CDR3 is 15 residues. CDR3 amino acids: CASSLDGARGNTIYF. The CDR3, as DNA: TGCGCCAGCAGCTTGGATGGGGCGCGGGGAAACACCATATATTTT.

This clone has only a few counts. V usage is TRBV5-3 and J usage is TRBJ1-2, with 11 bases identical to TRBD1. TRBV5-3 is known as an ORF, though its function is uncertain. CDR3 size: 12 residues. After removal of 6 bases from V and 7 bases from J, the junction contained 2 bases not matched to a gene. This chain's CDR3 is CARTDRGPGYTF. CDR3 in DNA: TGTGCCAGAACGGACAGGGGGCCTGGCTACACCTTC.

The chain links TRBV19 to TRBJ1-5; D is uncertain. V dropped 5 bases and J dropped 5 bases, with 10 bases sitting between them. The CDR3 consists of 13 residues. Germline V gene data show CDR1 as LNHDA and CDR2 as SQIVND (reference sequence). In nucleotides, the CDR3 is TGTGCCAGTAGTTTATCGGACTATCAGCCCCAGCATTTT. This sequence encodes CASSLSDYQPQHF.

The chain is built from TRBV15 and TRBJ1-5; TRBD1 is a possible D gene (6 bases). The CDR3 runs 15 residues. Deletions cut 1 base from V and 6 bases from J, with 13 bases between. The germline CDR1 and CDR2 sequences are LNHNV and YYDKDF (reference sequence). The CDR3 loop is CATSRGQGRSQPQHF. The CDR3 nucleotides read TGTGCCACCAGCAGAGGGCAGGGGCGTAGTCAGCCCCAGCATTTT.

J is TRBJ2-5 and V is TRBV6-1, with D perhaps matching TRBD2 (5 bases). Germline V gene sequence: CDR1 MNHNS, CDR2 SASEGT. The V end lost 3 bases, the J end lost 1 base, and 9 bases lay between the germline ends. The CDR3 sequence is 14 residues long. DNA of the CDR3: TGTGCCAGCAGTGAGGGGAGACTCCAAGAGACCCAGTACTTC. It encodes CASSEGRLQETQYF.

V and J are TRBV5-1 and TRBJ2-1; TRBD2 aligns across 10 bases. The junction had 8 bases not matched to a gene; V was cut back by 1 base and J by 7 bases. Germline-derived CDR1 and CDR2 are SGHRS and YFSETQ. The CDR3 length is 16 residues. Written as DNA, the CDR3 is TGCGCCAGCAGCTTGACTAGCGGGAACCTTTTAAATGAGCAGTTCTTC. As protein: CASSLTSGNLLNEQFF.

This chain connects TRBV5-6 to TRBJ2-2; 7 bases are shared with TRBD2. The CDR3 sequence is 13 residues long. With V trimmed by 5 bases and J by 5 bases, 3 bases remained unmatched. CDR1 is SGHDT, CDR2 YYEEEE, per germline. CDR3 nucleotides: TGTGCCAGCAGTCACGGGAGGACCGGGGAGCTGTTTTTT. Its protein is CASSHGRTGELFF.

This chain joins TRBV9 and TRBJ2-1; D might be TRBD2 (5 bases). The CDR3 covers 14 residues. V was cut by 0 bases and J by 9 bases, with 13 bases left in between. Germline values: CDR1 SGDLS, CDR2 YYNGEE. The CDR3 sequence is CASSVVMSRGEQFF. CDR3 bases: TGTGCCAGCAGCGTAGTAATGTCCCGGGGTGAGCAGTTCTTC. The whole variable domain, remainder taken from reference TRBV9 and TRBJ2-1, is DSGVTQTPKHLITATGQRVTLRCSPRSGDLSVYWYQQSLDQGLQFLIQYYNGEERAKGNILERFSAQQFPDLHSELNLSSLELGDSALYFCASSVVMSRGEQFFGPGTRLTVL.

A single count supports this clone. CDR3 protein: CASSSPGRTGEQYF. CDR3 bases: TGTGCCAGCAGCTCACCGGGCAGAACGGGGGAGCAGTACTTC. V is TRBV7-2 and J is TRBJ2-7; possibly TRBD2 for D (5 bases). The CDR3 consists of 14 residues. With 4 bases removed from V and 7 bases from J, the gap between germline ends came to 17 bases. CDR1 and CDR2 from the germline V gene are SGHTA and FQGNSA.

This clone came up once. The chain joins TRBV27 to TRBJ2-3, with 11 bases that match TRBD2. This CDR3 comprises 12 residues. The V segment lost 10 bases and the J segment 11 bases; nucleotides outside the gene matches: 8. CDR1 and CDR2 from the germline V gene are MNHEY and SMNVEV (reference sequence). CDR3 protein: CAKTSGMGGQYF. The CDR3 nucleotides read TGTGCCAAGACTAGCGGGATGGGTGGGCAGTATTTT.

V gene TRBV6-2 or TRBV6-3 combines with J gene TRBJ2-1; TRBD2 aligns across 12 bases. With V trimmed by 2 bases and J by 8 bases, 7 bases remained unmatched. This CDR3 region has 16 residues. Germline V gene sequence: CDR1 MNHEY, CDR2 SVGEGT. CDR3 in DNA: TGTGCCAGCAGTTACACCACTAGCGGGAGGAATTATGAGCAGTTCTTC. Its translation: CASSYTTSGRNYEQFF.

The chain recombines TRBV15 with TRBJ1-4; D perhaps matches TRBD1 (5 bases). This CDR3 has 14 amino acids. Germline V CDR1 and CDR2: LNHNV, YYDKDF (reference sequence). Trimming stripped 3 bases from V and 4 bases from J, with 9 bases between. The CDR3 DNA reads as TGTGCCACCAGCAGGACAGTATTTAATGAAAAACTGTTTTTT. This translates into CATSRTVFNEKLFF.

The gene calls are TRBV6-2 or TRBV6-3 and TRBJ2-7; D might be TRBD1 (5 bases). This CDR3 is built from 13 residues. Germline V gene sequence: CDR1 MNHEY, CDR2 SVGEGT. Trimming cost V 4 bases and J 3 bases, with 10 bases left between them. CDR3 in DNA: TGTGCCAGCAGTTTCGACAGTTTCTACGAGCAGTACTTC. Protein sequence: CASSFDSFYEQYF.

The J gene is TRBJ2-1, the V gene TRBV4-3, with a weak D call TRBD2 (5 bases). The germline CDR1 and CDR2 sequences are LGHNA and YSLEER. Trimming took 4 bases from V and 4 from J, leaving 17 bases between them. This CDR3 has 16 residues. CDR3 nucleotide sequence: TGCGCCAGCAGCCGACAACTAGTCTTCGATTACAATGAGCAGTTCTTC. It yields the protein CASSRQLVFDYNEQFF.

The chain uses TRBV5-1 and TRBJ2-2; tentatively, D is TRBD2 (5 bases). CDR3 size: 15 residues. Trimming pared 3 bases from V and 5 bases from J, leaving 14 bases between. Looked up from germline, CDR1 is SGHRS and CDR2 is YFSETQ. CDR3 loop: CASSSDGLMTGELFF. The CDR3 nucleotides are TGCGCCAGCAGCTCTGACGGACTGATGACCGGGGAGCTGTTTTTT.

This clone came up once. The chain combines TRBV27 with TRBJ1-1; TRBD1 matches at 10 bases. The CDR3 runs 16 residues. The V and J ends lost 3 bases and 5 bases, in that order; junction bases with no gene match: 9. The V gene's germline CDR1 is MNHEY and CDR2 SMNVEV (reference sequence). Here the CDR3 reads CASSFSATGGRTEAFF. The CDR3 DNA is TGTGCCAGCAGTTTCTCTGCGACAGGGGGCAGGACTGAAGCTTTCTTT.

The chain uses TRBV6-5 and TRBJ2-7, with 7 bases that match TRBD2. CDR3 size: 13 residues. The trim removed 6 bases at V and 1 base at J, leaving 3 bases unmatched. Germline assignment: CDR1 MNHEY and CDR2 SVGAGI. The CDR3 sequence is CASRRERSYEQYF. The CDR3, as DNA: TGTGCCAGCAGGCGGGAGAGGTCCTACGAGCAGTACTTC.

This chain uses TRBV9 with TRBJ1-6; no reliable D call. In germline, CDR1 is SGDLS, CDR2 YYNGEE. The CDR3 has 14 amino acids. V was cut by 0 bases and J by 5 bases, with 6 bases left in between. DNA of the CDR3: TGTGCCAGCAGCGTAGATACAGATAATTCACCCCTCCACTTT. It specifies CASSVDTDNSPLHF.

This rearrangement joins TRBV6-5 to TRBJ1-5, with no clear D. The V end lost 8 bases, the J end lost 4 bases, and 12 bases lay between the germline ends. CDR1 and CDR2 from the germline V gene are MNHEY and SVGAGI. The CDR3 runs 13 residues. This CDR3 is CASEDGGNQPQHF. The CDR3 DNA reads TGTGCCAGCGAGGACGGAGGGAATCAGCCCCAGCATTTT.